This TCR beta chain was sequenced during a study of cytotoxic CD8 clonotypes in ibrutinib-treated CLL. This CDR3 region has 15 residues. The germline V gene encodes CDR1 KGHSH and CDR2 LQKENI. Trimming left V 3 bases short and J 5 bases short, with 13 bases between. Findings and limits, study-wide: Baseline values of clonality outstripped age-matched healthy donors and followed circulating CD8+ T-cell counts. Patients with sustained remission and those progressing were sampled at differing times.

Worth noting for this clone: The antigen remains undetermined.

Sequenced by immunoSEQ multiplex PCR; TCRdb stores in-frame clones only, minus some. The data contain 30,000 to 40,000 clones, under 80% of them singletons. Genomic DNA in a quantity of 2 to 2.5 micrograms was derived from cryopreserved PBMCs for TCR beta libraries. Sequenced here: PBMCs, sampled at disease progression, from a patient treated with ibrutinib. The clonotype comes from a human donor with chronic lymphocytic leukemia. V and J are TRBV18 and TRBJ2-2; D is uncertain. The CDR3 nucleotides read TGTGCCAGCTCACCGAGGCGGATGGGAACCGGGGAGCTGTTTTTT. Protein: CASSPRRMGTGELFF.